This is a list of T cell receptor beta chains from one sample in a study of cytomegalovirus exposure and HLA in healthy donors. Some clones are missing from TCRdb's copy, which holds only in-frame ones; the method was immunoSEQ multiplex PCR. The table has around 100,000 clones, 75% to 90% seen once. The sample consisted of PBMCs. The receptors stem from a man aged 25 to 40 in good health and CMV-seronegative. Each CDR3 is given with its conserved first and last residue. D genes are given only for firm matches. Where a row states a size, it is once, few, many or the class of an expanded clone; other rows omit it.

d_call	v_call	clone_size	j_call	cdr3_length	cdr3_aa	cdr3_nt
NA	TRBV2	NA	TRBJ1-5	15	CASSEGGRGGQPQHF	TGTGCCAGCAGTGAAGGGGGGCGCGGGGGTCAGCCCCAGCATTTT
NA	TRBV6-1	NA	TRBJ1-1	14	CASSESGGYTETFF	TGTGCCAGCAGTGAGTCGGGAGGCTACACTGAAACTTTCTTT
TRBD1	TRBV6-5	NA	TRBJ2-7	16	CASSYSWTGGLDEQYF	TGTGCCAGCAGTTACTCCTGGACAGGTGGGCTAGACGAGCAGTACTTC
NA	TRBV20-1	NA	TRBJ2-2	11	CSALDSRELFF	TGCAGTGCTCTGGACAGTAGGGAGCTGTTTTTT
NA	TRBV5-4	NA	TRBJ2-7	16	CASSLESGSIPYEQYF	TGTGCCAGCAGCTTGGAGAGCGGAAGCATACCCTACGAGCAGTACTTC
NA	TRBV11-2	NA	TRBJ2-7	13	CASSLGGSYEQYF	TGTGCCAGCAGTCTGGGGGGCTCCTACGAGCAGTACTTC
NA	TRBV30	NA	TRBJ1-2	17	CAWSAAIFSGGYYGYTF	TGTGCCTGGAGTGCCGCTATCTTCTCGGGGGGGTACTATGGCTACACCTTC
TRBD1	TRBV4-1	NA	TRBJ2-1	16	CASTTSRDRVNNEQFF	TGCGCCAGCACCACGAGCCGGGACAGGGTCAACAATGAGCAGTTCTTC
NA	TRBV9	few	TRBJ2-7	13	CASSVGTLGEQYF	TGTGCCAGCAGCGTAGGGACTCTGGGGGAGCAGTACTTC
TRBD1	TRBV5-6	NA	TRBJ2-1	16	CASSSLDRGLWDEQFF	TGTGCCAGCAGCTCTCTAGACAGGGGCCTTTGGGATGAGCAGTTCTTC
NA	TRBV6-5	NA	TRBJ1-1	14	CASSYGGPVYEAFF	TGTGCCAGCAGTTACGGAGGGCCCGTCTATGAAGCTTTCTTT
NA	TRBV5-4	NA	TRBJ2-3	14	CASSLDSGTDTQYF	TGTGCCAGCAGCTTGGACTCAGGTACAGATACGCAGTATTTT
TRBD1	TRBV18	NA	TRBJ2-4	14	CASSPRDRGLIQYF	TGTGCCAGCTCACCACGGGACAGGGGACTCATTCAGTACTTC
NA	TRBV2	NA	TRBJ1-5	14	CASSTGMGNQPQHF	TGTGCCAGCAGTACAGGAATGGGCAATCAGCCCCAGCATTTT
TRBD1	TRBV29-1	NA	TRBJ1-1	14	CSARGQGALGEAFF	TGCAGCGCCCGGGGACAGGGGGCATTAGGTGAAGCTTTCTTT
TRBD2	TRBV10-3	NA	TRBJ2-7	15	CAISPSASGGYEQYF	TGTGCCATCAGCCCCTCGGCTAGCGGAGGCTACGAGCAGTACTTC
NA	TRBV19	NA	TRBJ2-5	14	CASSKRQQQETQYF	TGTGCCAGTAGTAAGAGGCAGCAGCAAGAGACCCAGTACTTC
NA	TRBV4-1	NA	TRBJ2-1	14	CASSQASPYNEQFF	TGCGCCAGCAGCCAAGCTAGCCCATACAATGAGCAGTTCTTC
NA	TRBV7-3	NA	TRBJ2-3	11	CASSPGGTQYF	TGTGCCAGCAGCCCCGGGGGAACGCAGTATTTT
NA	TRBV11-2	NA	TRBJ2-1	14	CASSPLDRYNEQFF	TGTGCCAGCAGCCCCCTGGACAGATACAATGAGCAGTTCTTC
NA	TRBV19	NA	TRBJ2-3	15	CASSIGAGETDTQYF	TGTGCCAGTAGTATCGGGGCAGGGGAGACAGATACGCAGTATTTT
NA	TRBV7-9	NA	TRBJ2-5	14	CASSLARAQETQYF	TGTGCCAGCAGCTTAGCCAGGGCCCAAGAGACCCAGTACTTC
NA	TRBV5-4	NA	TRBJ2-1	17	CASSPSKGLSSYNEQFF	TGTGCCAGCAGCCCCTCAAAGGGGCTGAGCTCCTACAATGAGCAGTTCTTC